The clone carrying this T cell receptor (beta chain) turned up a few times. What it recognizes is unknown. An end of the junction does not agree with germline; a read error may underlie this. The CDR3 has 14 residues. Germline V gene data show CDR1 as DFQATT and CDR2 as SNEGSKA (reference sequence). The time point is: sample taken at primary tumor resection. Unsorted whole RNA of tumor, nontumor lung or frozen PBMC was sequenced. Just over 70 TRACERx patients with early, untreated non-small cell lung cancer donated samples. This sample is part of a study of spatial heterogeneity in lung cancer. Study overall: Each unique TCR and UMI combination was seen more than ten times on average in raw reads. Study-wide results and caveats: At tumor resection, ubiquitous expanded TCRs were detected in blood more often than later.

Every TCR cDNA molecule bore its own unique molecular identifier. In TCRdb, the 5' RACE reads were re-called with MiXCR into one record per CDR3 protein. The table includes 28,000 or so distinct CDR3 sequences, roughly 13% detected once. The chain carries TRBV20-1 and TRBJ2-2, with 7 positions matching TRBD1. This specimen was PBMCs, taken at surgery. The receptor was isolated from a female donor with early-stage non-small cell lung cancer. CDR3 residues: CSATDRRNTGELFF. The CDR3 nucleotides are TGCAGTGCGACGGACAGGCGAAACACCGGGGAGCTTTTTTTT.